The clone carrying this T cell receptor beta chain has a single count. The antigen is undetermined. The data were obtained in a study of response to subunit inactivated influenza vaccine. Study-level results: New T cells are recruited in small numbers by each seasonal influenza vaccination, according to the authors' suggestion.

MiXCR, run by TCRdb on the RT-PCR reads, gives a single entry per CDR3 protein. Of about 500,000 distinct CDR3 sequences listed, 6% to 9% are singletons. Trimming removed 8 bases from V and 2 bases from J, with 14 bases in between. The CDR3 extends over 14 amino acids. Sequenced material: PBMCs from blood, taken around 25 months after vaccination. The TCR comes from a man aged 45-69 years who received an inactivated influenza vaccine. J is TRBJ2-3 and V is TRBV12-3 or TRBV12-4; tentative D call: TRBD1 (5 bases). The CDR3 loop is CASGALPDTDTQYF. CDR3 nucleotide sequence: TGTGCCAGCGGGGCATTGCCTGACACAGATACGCAGTATTTT.